These T cell receptor beta chains were read from a single sample in a study of Graves' ophthalmopathy and Graves' hyperthyroidism. Via MiXCR, TCRdb re-called the multiplex PCR reads, giving one row per CDR3 protein. Among approximately 640,000 distinct CDR3 sequences listed, approximately 39% were seen once. The sequencing input was peripheral blood. The receptor source for this set is an adult man with Graves' ophthalmopathy. Each CDR3 is given with its conserved first and last residue. The D gene is left open where the match is weak. Clone size is shown for a subset of rows, as once, few, many or a class of expanded clone.

d_gene: .; v_gene: TRBV24-1; j_gene: TRBJ2-6; abundance: .; CDR3nt: TGTGCCACCAGGGATTTAGGGGCTGGGGCCAACGTCCTGACTTTC; CDR3aa: CATRDLGAGANVLTF
d_gene: .; v_gene: TRBV10-3; j_gene: TRBJ2-6; abundance: .; CDR3nt: TGTGCCAGCAGTTACTCTGGAGGGTGGACAGCGAGCTCTGGGGCCAACGTCCTGACTTTC; CDR3aa: CASSYSGGWTASSGANVLTF
d_gene: TRBD1; v_gene: TRBV2; j_gene: TRBJ1-6; abundance: .; CDR3nt: TGCGCCAGCAGCTTGGAGCAGGACAGGAATTCACCCCTCCACTTT; CDR3aa: CASSLEQDRNSPLHF
d_gene: .; v_gene: TRBV7-9; j_gene: TRBJ2-7; abundance: many; CDR3nt: TGTGCCAGCAGCTTAATTAGCCTGGCTCCAAGCTCCTACGAGCAGTACTTC; CDR3aa: CASSLISLAPSSYEQYF
d_gene: TRBD1; v_gene: TRBV10-3; j_gene: TRBJ2-5; abundance: .; CDR3nt: TGTGCCAGCAGTTACTTGGACAGGGGATTCGAGACCCAGTACTTC; CDR3aa: CASSYLDRGFETQYF
d_gene: TRBD1; v_gene: TRBV4-1; j_gene: TRBJ1-1; abundance: .; CDR3nt: TGCGCCAGCAGCCAAGCGACCGACAGGGGGCCGGGCACTGAAGCTTTCTTT; CDR3aa: CASSQATDRGPGTEAFF
d_gene: TRBD2; v_gene: TRBV2; j_gene: TRBJ2-5; abundance: many; CDR3nt: TGTGCCAGCAGTGAGGCTAGCGGACAAGAGACCCAGTACTTC; CDR3aa: CASSEASGQETQYF
d_gene: TRBD2; v_gene: TRBV7-6; j_gene: TRBJ2-1; abundance: .; CDR3nt: TGTGCCAGCAGCTTGACGCGGCGGGGGGGGTGGAATGAGCAGTTCTTC; CDR3aa: CASSLTRRGGWNEQFF
d_gene: TRBD2; v_gene: TRBV29-1; j_gene: TRBJ2-5; abundance: .; CDR3nt: TGCAGCGTGGCAGAACTAGCGGGAAACGAAGAGACCCAGTACTTC; CDR3aa: CSVAELAGNEETQYF
d_gene: .; v_gene: TRBV5-1; j_gene: TRBJ1-1; abundance: .; CDR3nt: TGCGCCAGCAGCTCGGGTAGGGTGATTGGCACTGAAGCTTTCTTT; CDR3aa: CASSSGRVIGTEAFF
d_gene: .; v_gene: TRBV10-2; j_gene: TRBJ2-2; abundance: many; CDR3nt: TGCGCCAGCAGAAGAGACGGATACACCGGGGAGCTGTTTTTT; CDR3aa: CASRRDGYTGELFF
d_gene: TRBD2; v_gene: TRBV7-2; j_gene: TRBJ2-7; abundance: many; CDR3nt: TGTGCCAGCAGCTCCGGGACTAGCGACCCCGAGCAGTACTTC; CDR3aa: CASSSGTSDPEQYF